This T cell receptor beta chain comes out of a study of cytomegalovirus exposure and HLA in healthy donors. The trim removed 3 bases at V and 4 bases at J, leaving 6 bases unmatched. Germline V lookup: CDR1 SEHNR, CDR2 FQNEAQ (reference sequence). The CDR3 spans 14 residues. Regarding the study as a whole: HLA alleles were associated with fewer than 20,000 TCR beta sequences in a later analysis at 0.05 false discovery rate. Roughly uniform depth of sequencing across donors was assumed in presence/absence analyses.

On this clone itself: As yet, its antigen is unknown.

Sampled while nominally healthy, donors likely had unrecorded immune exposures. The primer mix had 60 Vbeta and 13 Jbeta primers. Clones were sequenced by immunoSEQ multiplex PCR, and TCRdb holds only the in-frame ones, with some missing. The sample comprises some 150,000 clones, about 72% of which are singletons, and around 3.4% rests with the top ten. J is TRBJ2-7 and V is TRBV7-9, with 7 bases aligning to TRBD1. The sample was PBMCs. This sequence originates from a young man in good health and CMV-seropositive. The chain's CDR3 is CASSFDRESYEQYF. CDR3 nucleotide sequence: TGTGCCAGCAGCTTCGACAGGGAGAGTTACGAGCAGTACTTC.